This T cell receptor (beta chain) came from a study of blood T cell repertoires in COVID-19. Authors' analysis steps: Amplification of reference gene primers provided the estimated nucleated cell counts. Libraries were prepared by immunoSEQ multiplex PCR; TCRdb keeps only in-frame clonotypes and omits some of them. The V and J calls and clone size come from that table; D and trimming were worked out from the DNA. The sample lists about 530,000 clones, approximately 91% occurring once. Per germline, CDR1 SGHNT and CDR2 YENEEA. This CDR3 contains 13 residues. The trim removed 6 bases at V and 2 bases at J, leaving 2 bases unmatched.

The chain joins TRBV11-3 to TRBJ2-7, with TRBD2 matching 9 bases. The sample taken for sequencing was peripheral blood. This receptor was identified in a woman aged 45-65 years with COVID-19, enrolled during active disease. CDR3 region: CASSRGGAYEQYF. CDR3 DNA sequence: TGTGCCAGCAGTCGCGGGGGGGCCTACGAGCAGTACTTC.